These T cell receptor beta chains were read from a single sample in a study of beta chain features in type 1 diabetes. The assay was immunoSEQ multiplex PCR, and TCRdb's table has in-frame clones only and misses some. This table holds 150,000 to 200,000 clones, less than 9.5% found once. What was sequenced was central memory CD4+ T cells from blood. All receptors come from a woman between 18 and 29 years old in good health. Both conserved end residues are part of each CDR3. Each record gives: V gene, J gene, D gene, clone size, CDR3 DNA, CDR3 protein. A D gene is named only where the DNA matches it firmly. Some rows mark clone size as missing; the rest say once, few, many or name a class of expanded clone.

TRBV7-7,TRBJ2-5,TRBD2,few,TGTGCTAGCAGGCCTAGCGGTGAGATGTGGGAGACCCAGTACTTC,CASRPSGEMWETQYF
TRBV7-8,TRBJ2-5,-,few,TGTGCCAGCAGCTCTACCCAGGTGGTGGAGACCCAGTACTTC,CASSSTQVVETQYF
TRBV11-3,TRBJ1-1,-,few,TGTGCCAGCAGCTTAGGCGTAGAGAACACTGAAGCTTTCTTT,CASSLGVENTEAFF
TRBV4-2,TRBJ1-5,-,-,TGTGCCAGCAGCCAAGAGTCCCGGGATCAGCCCCAGCATTTT,CASSQESRDQPQHF
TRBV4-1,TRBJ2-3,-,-,TGCGCCAGCAGCCAAGATAGTCGGGGGACTGCAGATACGCAGTATTTT,CASSQDSRGTADTQYF
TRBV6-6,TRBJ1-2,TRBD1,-,TGTGCCAGCAGTAGGGACAGAACTAACTATGGCTACACCTTC,CASSRDRTNYGYTF
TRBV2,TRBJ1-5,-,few,TGTGCCAGCAGTGGGCTAGGCAATCAGCCCCAGCATTTT,CASSGLGNQPQHF
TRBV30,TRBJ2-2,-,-,TGTGCCTTCGGCAAGAACACCGGGGAGCTATTTTTT,CAFGKNTGELFF
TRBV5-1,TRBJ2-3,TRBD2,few,TGCGCCAGCAGTCTTACGACTAGCGCTCGCACAGATACGCAGTATTTT,CASSLTTSARTDTQYF
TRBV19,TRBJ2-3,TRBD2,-,TGTGCCAGTAGTAAAACTAGCGGGGCGCGCACAGATACGCAGTATTTT,CASSKTSGARTDTQYF
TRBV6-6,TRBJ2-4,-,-,TGTGCCAGCAGTCACCAGGGACACGGAGCCAAAAACATTCAGTACTTC,CASSHQGHGAKNIQYF
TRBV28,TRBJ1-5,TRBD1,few,TGTGCCAGCAGGCTTACAGGGGGCAATCAGCCCCAGCATTTT,CASRLTGGNQPQHF
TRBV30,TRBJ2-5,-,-,TGTGCCTGGAGTGAAAACTCGGGGGAGACCCAGTACTTC,CAWSENSGETQYF
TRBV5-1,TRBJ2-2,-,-,TGCGCCAGCAGCTTGGACGGGGGGCCGAGCACCGGGGAGCTGTTTTTT,CASSLDGGPSTGELFF
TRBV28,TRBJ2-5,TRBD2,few,TGTGCCAGCACCTGGACTAGCGGGAGGGCCCCGGAGACCCAGTACTTC,CASTWTSGRAPETQYF
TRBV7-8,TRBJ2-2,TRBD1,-,TGTGCCAGCAGCCCGGGACAGGGAACGAACACCGGGGAGCTGTTTTTT,CASSPGQGTNTGELFF
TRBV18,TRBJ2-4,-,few,TGTGCCAGCTCACCTGCCGGTATGGACATTCAGTACTTC,CASSPAGMDIQYF
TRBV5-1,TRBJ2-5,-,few,TGCGCCAGCAGCCGCTGGGGGGACGGGTTAGAGACCCAGTACTTC,CASSRWGDGLETQYF
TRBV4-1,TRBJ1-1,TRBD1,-,TGCGCCAGCAGCCAGGTAGAGGGACAGGGGAATACTGAAGCTTTCTTT,CASSQVEGQGNTEAFF
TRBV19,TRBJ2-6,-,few,TGTGCCAGTAGCAGCGGGACAGGCCAAAGTGTGGCCAACGTCCTGACTTTC,CASSSGTGQSVANVLTF
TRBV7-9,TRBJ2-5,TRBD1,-,TGTGCCAGCAGCTTCTGGGGACAGGACCAAGAGACCCAGTACTTC,CASSFWGQDQETQYF
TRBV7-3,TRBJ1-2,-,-,TGTGCCAGCAGCCTTCGCCCGGGGGGAAACTATGGCTACACCTTC,CASSLRPGGNYGYTF